This T cell receptor (beta chain) appears in the sequencing data of a study of T cells after yellow fever vaccination. Study-level information: Those fractions that held only low numbers of cells were prepared using the SMART-Seq v4 Ultra Low Input RNA kit. Study-level points and caveats: Weaker in magnitude, the secondary response showed a faster peak on day 5 versus 15. There was a small share of clonotypes that showed up in both the CD4 and CD8 compartments.

A universal primer site and UMIs were added as TCR cDNA was made by 5'RACE template switching. TCRdb re-called the 5' RACE reads with MiXCR, one entry per CDR3 protein. The sample lists around 100,000 distinct CDR3 sequences, 6.5% to 9% occurring once. Trimming removed 5 bases from V and 5 bases from J, with 19 bases in between. Germline assignment: CDR1 SQVTM and CDR2 ANQGSEA. The CDR3 has 14 amino acids. This clonotype has at least ten counts. Its target is unknown. The chain recombines TRBV29-1 with TRBJ2-7, with D perhaps TRBD1 or TRBD2 (5 bases each). This TCR derives from a man aged 25 to 45 who received the YFV17D yellow fever vaccine. This specimen consisted of CD8+ T cells sorted from PBMCs, obtained 45 days after the yellow fever booster vaccination. CDR3 in amino acids: CSVPIGGATHEQYF. DNA for the CDR3: TGCAGCGTTCCCATTGGGGGAGCTACCCACGAGCAGTACTTC.